This TCR beta chain was captured in a study of long-term antiretroviral therapy in people with HIV (dated by TCRdb to between 2021 and 2024). Concerning the study at large: The earliest samples were collected about a decade before the 2015 WHO recommendation for immediate ART, when ART was typically delayed until CD4 counts fell. This retrospective serial study examined whether starting ART and sustained HIV suppression were associated with changes in the composition and diversity of the TRB repertoire in peripheral blood. The cohort contributed about 180 cryopreserved PBMC samples from about 31 adults with confirmed HIV infection, collected serially over a mean of approximately six years (range 1-12). Eleven of the 30 participants with HIV were female. No cross-contamination during QIAcube processing was shown when test extractions of a monoclonal T-cell line were performed alongside about 33 polyclonal samples. On the study overall, not on this receptor specifically: The samples were dated from the mid-2000s to the late 2010s, and the ART regimens that were used may be less effective than current ART regimens. Inferences about post-ART repertoire changes were limited because no data were available on ART adherence, viral resistance or therapy changes. Because PBMC availability was limited, only the TCR beta chain was sequenced, with no alpha chain pairing. Because cell numbers in pre-ART samples were limited, unsorted PBMC were profiled instead of sorted CD4+ and CD8+ T cells. At every time point, the repertoire was dominated by expanded TRB clones first identified before ART initiation, although this dominance fluctuated and, in many PLHIV, declined after ART. HIV repertoires had narrower CDR3 length ranges than controls, and the network structure suggested an antigen-experienced repertoire that shifted only slightly toward naive after ART. ART initiation was associated with a significant increase in TRB diversity, but diversity stayed significantly below transplant donor controls even after long-term ART.

About this clone itself: No antigen is known for it. No per-base quality is available; no much larger clone lies one base away.

The immunoSEQ hsTCRB v3.0 assay was used at survey level resolution to sequence the TRB variable region. A depth of roughly 35,000-55,000 T-cell genomes per sample was targeted for TRB sequencing. TRB libraries were pooled and sequenced on an Illumina MiSeq using a v3 150-cycle kit. The paper's data handling went like this. Repertoire analysis was run in R within a reproducible Nextflow workflow that covered QC, data transformation and analysis. Custom analyses were implemented in LymphoSeq2, an R package for AIRR-Seq data exploration. Several samples yielding fewer than 5000 total TRB sequences were excluded, leaving 150 to 200 analyzed HIV repertoires. Among the 200 or so HIV repertoires that were kept, roughly 59 were collected before ART initiation and about 130 were collected after ART initiation. Repertoires were downsampled to 5000 TRB nucleotide sequences, and summary statistics were averaged over 100 downsampling iterations. The analysis kept only TRB sequences whose CDR3 regions were at least seven amino acids long. A Shannon entropy-derived clonality score and the Gini coefficient were used to measure diversity. Repertoire networks linked the top 5000 CDR3 amino acid sequences whenever two sequences differed by an edit distance of one. GLIPH2 predicted antigen specificity groups and MHC restriction for TRB CDR3 amino acid sequences. Known CMV, EBV, HIV or tissue antigen associations were flagged by matching CDR3 amino acid sequences against VDJdb and McPAS-TCR. Pre-ART, post-ART and control groups were compared with Wilcoxon signed-rank tests and Holm-Bonferroni correction. TCRdb re-hosts the immuneACCESS table, in-frame sequences only. Its copies lack some clones; in the studies checked, an unresolved V gene accounts for under half of them, and the cause for the rest is not known. V and J calls and clone size are as listed in that table; D and trimming were resolved from the DNA. The sample records over 20,000 clones, around 82% of which are singletons. The ten largest clonotypes hold under 6% of the sample.

To be included, a participant needed at least one PBMC sample from before ART initiation plus at least two post-ART samples. Every participant with HIV received treatment in the United States of America. Before DNA extraction, cryopreserved samples of roughly 1-10 million PBMC were thawed and washed. At the time of the earliest PBMC sample, participants with HIV were aged between roughly 23 and 60 years. Each participant contributed PBMC samples from 1-4 timepoints before ART initiation and 2-8 timepoints after ART initiation, with a median of 7 samples. For every participant, serial HIV viral load, CD4+ T-cell count, ART history and demographic data were obtained. Genomic DNA was extracted from unsorted PBMC with a Qiagen kit on a QIAcube, with processing performed in batches of 12 samples. There are 16 amino acids in the CDR3, from cysteine to phenylalanine inclusive. Just the 48-base CDR3 DNA is kept, in frame starting at base 1. Taken from the germline V gene, the CDR1 and CDR2 loops are SGHRS and YFSETQ. V ends up 4 bases short and J 1 base short, with an unmatched junction base count of 6.

This sample comprised unsorted PBMCs, obtained 3 years after starting antiretroviral therapy. The receptor chain draws on TRBV5-1 and TRBJ1-1; TRBD1 agrees with 11 junctional bases. This receptor was obtained from a young man with HIV. The nucleotide sequence reads as follows: TGCGCCAGCAGCAGTGGACAGGGGGCAACGAACACTGAAGCTTTCTTT. Its translation reads: CASSSGQGATNTEAFF.